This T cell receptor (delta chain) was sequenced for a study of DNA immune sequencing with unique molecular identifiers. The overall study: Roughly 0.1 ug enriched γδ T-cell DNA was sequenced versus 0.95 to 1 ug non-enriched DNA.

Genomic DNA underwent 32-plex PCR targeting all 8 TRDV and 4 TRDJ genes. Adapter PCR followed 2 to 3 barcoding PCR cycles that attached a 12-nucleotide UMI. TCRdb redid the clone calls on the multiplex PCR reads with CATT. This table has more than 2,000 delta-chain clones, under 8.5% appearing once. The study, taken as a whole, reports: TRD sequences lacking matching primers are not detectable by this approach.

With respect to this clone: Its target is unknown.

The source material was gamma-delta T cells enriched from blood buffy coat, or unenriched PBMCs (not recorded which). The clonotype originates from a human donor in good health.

CDR3 nucleotide sequence: TGTGCTCTTGGGGAAATTATAAGGGATACGCGTTGTGATAAACTCATCTTT. This sequence encodes CALGEIIRDTRCDKLIF. There is no V gene call, and the J gene is TRDJ1; the table's D call of TRDD3 was not tested on the DNA. The CDR3 length is 17 residues.